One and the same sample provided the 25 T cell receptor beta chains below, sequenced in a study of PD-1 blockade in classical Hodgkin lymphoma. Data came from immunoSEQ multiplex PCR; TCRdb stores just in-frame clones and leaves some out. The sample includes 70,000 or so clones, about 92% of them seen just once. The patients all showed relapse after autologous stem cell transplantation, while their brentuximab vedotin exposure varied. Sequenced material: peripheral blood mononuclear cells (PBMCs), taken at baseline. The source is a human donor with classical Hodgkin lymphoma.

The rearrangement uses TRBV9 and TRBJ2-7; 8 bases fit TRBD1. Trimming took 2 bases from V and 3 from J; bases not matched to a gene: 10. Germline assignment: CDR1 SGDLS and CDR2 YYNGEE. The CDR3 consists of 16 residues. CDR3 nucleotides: TGTGCCAGCAGCGTCGGACAGGGCCACCGAGACTACGAGCAGTACTTC. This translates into CASSVGQGHRDYEQYF.

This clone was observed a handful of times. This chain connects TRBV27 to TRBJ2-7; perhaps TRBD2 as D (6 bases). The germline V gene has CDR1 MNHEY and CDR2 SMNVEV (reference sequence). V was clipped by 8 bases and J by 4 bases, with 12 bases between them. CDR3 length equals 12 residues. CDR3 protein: CASGPGVYEQYF. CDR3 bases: TGTGCCAGCGGCCCGGGAGTTTACGAGCAGTACTTC.

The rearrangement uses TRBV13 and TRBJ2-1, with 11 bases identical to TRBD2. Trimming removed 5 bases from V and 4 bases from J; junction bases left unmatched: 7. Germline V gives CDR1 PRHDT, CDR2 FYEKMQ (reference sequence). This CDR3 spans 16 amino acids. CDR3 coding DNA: TGTGCCAGCAGCCACATAGCGGGAGGGCTATACAATGAGCAGTTCTTC. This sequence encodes CASSHIAGGLYNEQFF.

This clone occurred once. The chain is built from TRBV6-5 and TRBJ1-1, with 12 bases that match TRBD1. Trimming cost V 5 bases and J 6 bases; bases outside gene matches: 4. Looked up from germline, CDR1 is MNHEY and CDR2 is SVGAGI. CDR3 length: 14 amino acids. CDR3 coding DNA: TGTGCCAGCAGTCCGGGACAGGGGGCCGCTGAAGCTTTCTTT. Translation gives CASSPGQGAAEAFF.

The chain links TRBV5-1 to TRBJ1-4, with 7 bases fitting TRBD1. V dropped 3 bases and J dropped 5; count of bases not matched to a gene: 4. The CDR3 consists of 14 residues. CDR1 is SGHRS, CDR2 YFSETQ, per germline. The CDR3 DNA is TGCGCCAGCAGCTCCGGGACAGCGAATGAAAAACTGTTTTTT. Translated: CASSSGTANEKLFF.

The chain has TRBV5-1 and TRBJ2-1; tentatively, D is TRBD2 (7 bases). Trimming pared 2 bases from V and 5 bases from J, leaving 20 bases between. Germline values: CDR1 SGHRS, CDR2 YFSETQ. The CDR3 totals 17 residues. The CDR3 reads CASSFAGPGEGDNEQFF. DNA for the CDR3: TGCGCCAGCAGCTTCGCAGGGCCTGGGGAGGGGGACAATGAGCAGTTCTTC.

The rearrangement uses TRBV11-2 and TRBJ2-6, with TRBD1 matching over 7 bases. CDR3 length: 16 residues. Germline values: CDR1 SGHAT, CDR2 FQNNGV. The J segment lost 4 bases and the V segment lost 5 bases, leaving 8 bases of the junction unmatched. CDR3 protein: CASSPGQGVGANVLTF. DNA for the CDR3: TGTGCCAGCAGCCCGGGGCAGGGGGTCGGGGCCAACGTCCTGACTTTC.

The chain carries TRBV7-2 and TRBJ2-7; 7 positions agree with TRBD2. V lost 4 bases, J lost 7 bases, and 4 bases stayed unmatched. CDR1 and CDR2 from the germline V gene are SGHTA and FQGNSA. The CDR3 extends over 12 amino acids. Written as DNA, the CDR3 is TGTGCCAGCAGCTCCCAGCGGGGTGAGCAGTACTTC. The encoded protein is CASSSQRGEQYF.

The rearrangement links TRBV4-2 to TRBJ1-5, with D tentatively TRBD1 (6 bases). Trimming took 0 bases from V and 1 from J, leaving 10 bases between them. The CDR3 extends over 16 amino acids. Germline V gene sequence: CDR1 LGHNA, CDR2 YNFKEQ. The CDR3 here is CASSQEQGLSNQPQHF. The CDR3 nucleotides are TGTGCCAGCAGCCAAGAACAGGGCTTGAGCAATCAGCCCCAGCATTTT.

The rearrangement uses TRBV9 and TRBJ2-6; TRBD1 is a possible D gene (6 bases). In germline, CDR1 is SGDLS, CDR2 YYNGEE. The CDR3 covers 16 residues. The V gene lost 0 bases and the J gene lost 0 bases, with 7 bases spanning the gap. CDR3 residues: CASSVGTASGANVLTF. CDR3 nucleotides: TGTGCCAGCAGCGTAGGGACAGCCTCTGGGGCCAACGTCCTGACTTTC.

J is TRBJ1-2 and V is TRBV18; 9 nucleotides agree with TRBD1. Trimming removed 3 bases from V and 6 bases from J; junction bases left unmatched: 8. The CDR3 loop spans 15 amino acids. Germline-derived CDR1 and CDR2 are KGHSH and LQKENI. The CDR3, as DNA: TGTGCCAGCTCACCGCCGGGACAGGGAGTAAATGGCTACACCTTC. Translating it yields CASSPPGQGVNGYTF.

The CDR3 sequence: CASSDSRREKLFF. DNA of the CDR3: TGTGCCAGCAGTGACTCCCGACGTGAAAAACTGTTTTTT. This rearrangement joins TRBV25-1 to TRBJ1-4; D uncertain. V was trimmed by 3 bases and J by 7 bases, leaving 9 bases between them. The CDR3 extends over 13 amino acids. The germline CDR1 and CDR2 sequences are MGHDK and SYGVNS.

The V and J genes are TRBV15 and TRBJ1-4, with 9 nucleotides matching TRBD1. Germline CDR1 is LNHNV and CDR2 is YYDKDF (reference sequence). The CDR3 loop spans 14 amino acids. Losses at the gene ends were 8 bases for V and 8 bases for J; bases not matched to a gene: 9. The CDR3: CATGRDRVVEKLFF. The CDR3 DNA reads TGTGCCACCGGCCGGGACAGGGTTGTGGAAAAACTGTTTTTT.

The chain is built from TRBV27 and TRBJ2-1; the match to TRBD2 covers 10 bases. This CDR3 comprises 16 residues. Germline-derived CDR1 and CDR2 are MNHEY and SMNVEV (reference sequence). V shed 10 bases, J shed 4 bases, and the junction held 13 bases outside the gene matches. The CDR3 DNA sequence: TGTGCCACACAGAAGCGGGAGGGGTTAGGTTACAATGAGCAGTTCTTC. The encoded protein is CATQKREGLGYNEQFF.

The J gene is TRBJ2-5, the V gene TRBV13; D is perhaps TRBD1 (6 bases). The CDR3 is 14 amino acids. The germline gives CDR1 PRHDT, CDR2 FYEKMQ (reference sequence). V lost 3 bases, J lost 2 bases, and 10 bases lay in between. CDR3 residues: CASSLGTPQETQYF. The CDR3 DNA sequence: TGTGCCAGCAGCTTGGGGACACCACAAGAGACCCAGTACTTC.

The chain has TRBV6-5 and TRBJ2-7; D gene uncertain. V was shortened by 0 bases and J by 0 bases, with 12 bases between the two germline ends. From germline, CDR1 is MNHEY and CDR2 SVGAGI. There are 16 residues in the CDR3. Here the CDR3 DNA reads TGTGCCAGCAGTTACTCTTCGGGCGCTCCCTCCTACGAGCAGTACTTC. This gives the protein CASSYSSGAPSYEQYF.

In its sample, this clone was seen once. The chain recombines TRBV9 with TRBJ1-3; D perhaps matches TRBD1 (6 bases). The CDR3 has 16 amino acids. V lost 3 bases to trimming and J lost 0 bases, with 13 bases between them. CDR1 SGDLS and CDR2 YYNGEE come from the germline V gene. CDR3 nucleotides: TGTGCCAGCAGCGCCGCAGGGGAGCCCTCTGGAAACACCATATATTTT. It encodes CASSAAGEPSGNTIYF.

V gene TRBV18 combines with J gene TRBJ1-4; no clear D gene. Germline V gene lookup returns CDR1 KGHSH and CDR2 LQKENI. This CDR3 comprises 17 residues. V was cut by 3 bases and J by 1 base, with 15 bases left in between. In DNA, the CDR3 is TGTGCCAGCTCACCTGGACTCACTCGGGGAACTAATGAAAAACTGTTTTTT. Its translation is CASSPGLTRGTNEKLFF.

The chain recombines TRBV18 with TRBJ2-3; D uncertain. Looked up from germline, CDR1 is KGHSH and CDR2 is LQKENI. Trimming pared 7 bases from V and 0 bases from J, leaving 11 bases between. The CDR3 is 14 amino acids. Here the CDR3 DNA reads TGTGCCAGCTTACCCCCAACTAGCACAGATACGCAGTATTTT. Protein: CASLPPTSTDTQYF.

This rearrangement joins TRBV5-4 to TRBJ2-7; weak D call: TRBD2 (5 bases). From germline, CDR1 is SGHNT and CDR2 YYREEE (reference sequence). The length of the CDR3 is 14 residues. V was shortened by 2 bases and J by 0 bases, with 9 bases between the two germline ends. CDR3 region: CASSFATTSYEQYF. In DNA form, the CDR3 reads TGTGCCAGCAGCTTCGCGACTACCTCCTACGAGCAGTACTTC.

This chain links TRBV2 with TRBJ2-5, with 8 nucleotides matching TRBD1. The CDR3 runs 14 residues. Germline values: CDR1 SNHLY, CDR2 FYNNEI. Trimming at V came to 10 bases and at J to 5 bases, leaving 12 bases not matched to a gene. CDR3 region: CATGGRESGETQYF. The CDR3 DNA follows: TGTGCCACAGGGGGCCGAGAGTCGGGGGAGACCCAGTACTTC.

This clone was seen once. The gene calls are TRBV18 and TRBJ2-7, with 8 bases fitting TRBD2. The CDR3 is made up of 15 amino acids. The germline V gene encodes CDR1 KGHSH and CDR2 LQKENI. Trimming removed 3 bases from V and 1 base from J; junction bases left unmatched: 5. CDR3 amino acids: CASSPVAGRSYEQYF. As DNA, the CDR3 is TGTGCCAGCTCACCGGTAGCGGGAAGGTCCTACGAGCAGTACTTC.

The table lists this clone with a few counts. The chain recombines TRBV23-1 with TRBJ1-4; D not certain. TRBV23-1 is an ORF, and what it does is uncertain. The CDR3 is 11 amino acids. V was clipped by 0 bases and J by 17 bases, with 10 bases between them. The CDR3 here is CASSQSFPPFF. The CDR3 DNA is TGCGCCAGCAGTCAATCGTTCCCTCCATTTTTT.

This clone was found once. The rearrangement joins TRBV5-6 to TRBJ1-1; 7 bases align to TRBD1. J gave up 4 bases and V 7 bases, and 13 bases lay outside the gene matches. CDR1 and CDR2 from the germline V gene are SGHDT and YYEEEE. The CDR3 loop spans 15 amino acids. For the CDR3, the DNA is TGTGCCAGCTTCCCGTCGGACAGGCCCCCCACTGAAGCTTTCTTT. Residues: CASFPSDRPPTEAFF. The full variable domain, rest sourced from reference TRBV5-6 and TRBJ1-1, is DAGVTQSPTHLIKTRGQQVTLRCSPKSGHDTVSWYQQALGQGPQFIFQYYEEEERQRGNFPDRFSGHQFPNYSSELNVNALLLGDSALYLCASFPSDRPPTEAFFGQGTRLTVV.

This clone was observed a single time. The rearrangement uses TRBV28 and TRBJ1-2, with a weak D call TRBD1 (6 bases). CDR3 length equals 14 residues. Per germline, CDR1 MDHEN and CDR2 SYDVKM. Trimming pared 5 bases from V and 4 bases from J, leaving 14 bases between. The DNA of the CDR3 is TGTGCCAGCAGTCCTGCGGGGACACCCTATGGCTACACCTTC. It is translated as CASSPAGTPYGYTF.